Below are 20 T cell receptor beta chains sequenced from a single sample in a study of graft-versus-host responses after intestinal transplantation. No cognate antigen is known for these TCRs. The protocol was immunoSEQ multiplex PCR, while the TCRdb copy is restricted to in-frame clones and leaves out a portion. Among some 82,000 clones listed, roughly 84% were seen once. Source: unstimulated CD8+ T cells sorted from spleen or lymph node cells, taken before transplant. Receptors originate from a human donor who was the organ donor for an intestinal transplant.

The chain has TRBV27 and TRBJ2-7; D uncertain. The germline gives CDR1 MNHEY, CDR2 SMNVEV (reference sequence). The CDR3 is made up of 13 amino acids. V gave up 6 bases and J gave up 1 base, with 10 bases separating them. Here the CDR3 reads CASSIGISYEQYF. CDR3 sequence (DNA): TGTGCCAGCAGCATTGGGATTTCCTACGAGCAGTACTTC.

The rearrangement links TRBV28 to TRBJ2-6; D is unclear. Germline V CDR1 and CDR2: MDHEN, SYDVKM. V lost 11 bases and J lost 3, with 11 bases in between. The CDR3 sequence is 13 residues long. In nucleotides, the CDR3 is TGTGCCCGCCCAGCCTATGGGGCCAACGTCCTGACTTTC. Translation: CARPAYGANVLTF.

The chain uses TRBV6-1 and TRBJ2-1; D gene unclear. The CDR3 length is 13 residues. Per the germline V gene, CDR1 is MNHNS and CDR2 is SASEGT. Trimming shortened V by 1 base and J by 5 bases, and 6 bases separated the two germline ends. The CDR3 region is CASSEGVHNEQFF. CDR3 sequence (DNA): TGTGCCAGCAGTGAAGGGGTTCACAATGAGCAGTTCTTC.

The chain joins TRBV5-5 to TRBJ2-3, with unresolved D. The CDR3 length is 15 residues. Trimming removed 7 bases at V and 1 base at J, with 16 bases between. Germline CDR1 reads SGHKS; CDR2 reads YYEKEE (reference sequence). CDR3 sequence: CASRPGSYRTDTQYF. CDR3 coding DNA: TGTGCCAGCCGACCTGGTAGCTATCGCACAGATACGCAGTATTTT.

This clone occurred once. V gene TRBV4-1 combines with J gene TRBJ2-1, with 8 positions matching TRBD1. The length of the CDR3 is 18 residues. CDR1 MGHRA and CDR2 YSYEKL come from the germline V gene. After removal of 5 bases from V and 5 bases from J, the junction contained 17 bases not matched to a gene. The chain's CDR3 is CASSGLYDRGPTDNEQFF. The CDR3 bases are TGCGCCAGCAGCGGATTGTATGACAGGGGCCCGACGGACAATGAGCAGTTCTTC.

V is TRBV15 and J is TRBJ1-1; TRBD1 matches 8 bases. The CDR3 totals 15 residues. Germline V gene sequence: CDR1 LNHNV, CDR2 YYDKDF (reference sequence). Unmatched junction bases numbered 8, after V lost 5 bases and J lost 3 bases. Here the CDR3 reads CATSRPTGVHTEAFF. CDR3 coding DNA: TGTGCCACCAGCCGACCGACAGGGGTACACACTGAAGCTTTCTTT.

A note on this clone: The junction and the germline gene differ at one end; a read error may be behind it. The chain is built from TRBV7-7 and TRBJ2-5, with a tentative D call TRBD2 (5 bases). CDR1 is SSHAT, CDR2 FNYEAQ, per germline (reference sequence). CDR3 length equals 13 residues. DNA of the CDR3: TGTGCCAGCAGCTCCGGACTGCAAGAGACCCGGTACTTC. Translated: CASSSGLQETRYF.

About this clone itself: An end of the junction does not agree with germline; a read error may underlie this. Additional DNA sequences in this sample encode the identical CDR3. This sequence joins TRBV6-5 and TRBJ1-2; D is possibly TRBD1 (5 bases). This CDR3 spans 14 amino acids. Looked up from germline, CDR1 is MNHEY and CDR2 is SVGAGI. The CDR3 DNA follows: TGCGCCAGCAGGCAAAATACAGGTTTTGGAGGCTACACCTTC. Translating it yields CASRQNTGFGGYTF.

This chain links TRBV5-1 with TRBJ1-1, with unresolved D. The CDR3 totals 15 residues. Germline CDR1 SGHRS, CDR2 YFSETQ. Trimming took 2 bases from V and 4 from J, leaving 15 bases between them. CDR3 in DNA: TGCGCCAGCAGCTTTGAACCGGGTATGGGCACTGAAGCTTTCTTT. Amino acids: CASSFEPGMGTEAFF.

The chain joins TRBV7-6 to TRBJ2-3; 8 bases are a match to TRBD1. J was trimmed by 0 bases and V by 2 bases; bases with no gene match: 1. The CDR3 is 15 amino acids. Germline CDR1 is SGHVS and CDR2 is FNYEAQ. CDR3 bases: TGTGCCAGCAGCTTAAGGACAGGGAGCACAGATACGCAGTATTTT. Its translation is CASSLRTGSTDTQYF.

This chain connects TRBV7-6 to TRBJ2-5, with D uncertain. The CDR3 is 13 residues long. V lost 3 bases, J lost 4 bases, and 9 bases lay in between. CDR1 and CDR2 (germline): SGHVS, FNYEAQ. The chain's CDR3 is CASSFVRLETQYF. CDR3 DNA: TGTGCCAGCAGCTTCGTACGGTTAGAGACCCAGTACTTC. Full variable domain (rest looked up from reference TRBV7-6 and TRBJ2-5): GAGVSQSPRYKVTKRGQDVALRCDPISGHVSLYWYRQALGQGPEFLTYFNYEAQQDKSGLPNDRFSAERPEGSISTLTIQRTEQRDSAMYRCASSFVRLETQYFGPGTRLLVL.

This chain links TRBV30 with TRBJ2-3; no firm D call. CDR1 is GTSNPN and CDR2 is SVGIG in the germline V gene (reference sequence). CDR3 length: 13 residues. V was shortened by 3 bases and J by 3 bases, with 10 bases between the two germline ends. CDR3 sequence: CAWRDLGTDTQYF. DNA of the CDR3: TGTGCCTGGAGGGACCTAGGGACAGATACGCAGTATTTT.

V and J are TRBV9 and TRBJ2-6; 10 bases agree with TRBD1. Germline V CDR1 and CDR2: SGDLS, YYNGEE. The length of the CDR3 is 19 residues. J lost 4 bases, V lost 2 bases, and 12 bases had no gene match. CDR3 nucleotide sequence: TGTGCCAGCAGCGTCGCACCGGGACAGGGGTCTTTGGGGGCCAACGTCCTGACTTTC. As protein: CASSVAPGQGSLGANVLTF.

V usage is TRBV27 and J usage is TRBJ2-1; TRBD2 matches 8 bases. The CDR3 has 16 residues. The V gene's germline CDR1 is MNHEY and CDR2 SMNVEV (reference sequence). The trim removed 5 bases at V and 2 bases at J, leaving 8 bases unmatched. The CDR3 nucleotides are TGTGCCAGCAGTCTCGCTTTAGCGGGGACCTACAATGAGCAGTTCTTC. It translates to CASSLALAGTYNEQFF.

The CDR3 loop is CASSGDREPYQPQHF. For the CDR3, the DNA is TGTGCCAGTAGTGGGGACAGGGAACCGTATCAGCCCCAGCATTTT. The rearrangement links TRBV19 to TRBJ1-5; TRBD1 matches at 9 bases. The germline V gene encodes CDR1 LNHDA and CDR2 SQIVND (reference sequence). After removal of 5 bases from V and 5 bases from J, the junction contained 7 bases not matched to a gene. The CDR3 extends over 15 amino acids.

The J gene is TRBJ2-7, the V gene TRBV6-5; 8 positions agree with TRBD2. This CDR3 has 15 amino acids. The J segment lost 0 bases and the V segment lost 7 bases, leaving 8 bases of the junction unmatched. Per germline, CDR1 MNHEY and CDR2 SVGAGI. CDR3 protein: CASTLTGGSSYEQYF. In DNA form, the CDR3 reads TGTGCCAGCACCTTGACGGGGGGGAGCTCCTACGAGCAGTACTTC.

The J gene is TRBJ1-1, the V gene TRBV30; D possibly corresponds to TRBD1 (5 bases). V was clipped by 4 bases and J by 4 bases, with 13 bases between them. The CDR3 has 13 amino acids. Germline-derived CDR1 and CDR2 are GTSNPN and SVGIG (reference sequence). CDR3 nucleotide sequence: TGTGCCTGGACTCCGACAGACGGCACTGAAGCTTTCTTT. This translates into CAWTPTDGTEAFF.

The chain employs TRBV14 and TRBJ2-1, with unresolved D. Germline CDR1 SGHDN, CDR2 FVKESK. The CDR3 totals 14 residues. Trimming removed 3 bases at V and 4 bases at J, with 10 bases between. The CDR3 bases are TGTGCCAGCAGCCACGAGATGGGTTACAATGAGCAGTTCTTC. Translated, it gives CASSHEMGYNEQFF.

This chain uses TRBV6-1 with TRBJ2-3, with unresolved D. CDR3 length equals 14 residues. Germline CDR1 reads MNHNS; CDR2 reads SASEGT. Deletions cut 5 bases from V and 0 bases from J, with 9 bases between. The CDR3 region has the DNA TGTGCCAGCAGTTCTCATTTCAGCACAGATACGCAGTATTTT. The encoded protein is CASSSHFSTDTQYF.

The chain employs TRBV9 and TRBJ2-1; TRBD2 aligns across 10 bases. With V trimmed by 3 bases and J by 8 bases, 11 bases remained unmatched. The CDR3 runs to 16 residues. CDR1 SGDLS and CDR2 YYNGEE come from the germline V gene. CDR3 nucleotides: TGTGCCAGCAGCGCTAGCGGGGGCCCCCCGCGGGATGAGCAGTTCTTC. This translates into CASSASGGPPRDEQFF.